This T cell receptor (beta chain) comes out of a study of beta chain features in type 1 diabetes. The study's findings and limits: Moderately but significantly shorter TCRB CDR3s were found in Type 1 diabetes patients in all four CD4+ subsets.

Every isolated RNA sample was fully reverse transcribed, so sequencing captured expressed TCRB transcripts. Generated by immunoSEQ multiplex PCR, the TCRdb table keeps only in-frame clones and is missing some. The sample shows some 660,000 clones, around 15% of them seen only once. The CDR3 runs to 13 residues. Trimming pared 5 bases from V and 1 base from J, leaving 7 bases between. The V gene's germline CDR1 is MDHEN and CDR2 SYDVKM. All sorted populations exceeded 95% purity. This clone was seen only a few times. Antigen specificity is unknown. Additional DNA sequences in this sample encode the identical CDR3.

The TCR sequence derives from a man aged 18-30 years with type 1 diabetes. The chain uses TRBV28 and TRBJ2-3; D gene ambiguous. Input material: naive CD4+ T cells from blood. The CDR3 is CASSLRGTDTQYF. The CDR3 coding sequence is TGTGCCAGCAGTCTCCGTGGCACAGATACGCAGTATTTT.